These 7 T cell receptor beta chains came from one sample sequenced in a study of T cell repertoires in cytomegalovirus infection. Their antigen targets remain unknown. TCRdb reanalysed the reads using MiXCR and keeps one entry per CDR3 protein. The sample yields more than 250,000 distinct CDR3 sequences, just under 25% seen once. The sample was cultured PBMCs, taken from culture after CMV antigen stimulation. Source of these receptors: a human donor in good health (CMV status not recorded). Some clones in this sample may be carry-over from other donors' samples.

This sequence joins TRBV30 and TRBJ1-2; D is undetermined. The germline V gene has CDR1 GTSNPN and CDR2 SVGIG (reference sequence). The CDR3 extends over 15 amino acids. The ends were cut back, 6 bases at V and 3 bases at J, with 20 bases in the middle. CDR3 residues: CACPRHVPRDYGYTF. The CDR3 nucleotides read TGTGCCTGCCCTCGACACGTCCCTCGAGACTATGGCTACACCTTC.

This clonotype was counted between two and nine times. CDR3 DNA: TGCGCCAGCAGCTTGATGCAGTCGAACACTGAAGCTTTCTTT. Protein: CASSLMQSNTEAFF. The gene calls are TRBV5-1 and TRBJ1-1; D not resolved. Germline V gene sequence: CDR1 SGHRS, CDR2 YFSETQ. V lost 1 base and J 1 base, leaving 8 bases between the germline ends. This CDR3 is 14 amino acids long.

This clonotype was counted a few times. This chain connects TRBV7-2 to TRBJ2-2, with no clear D. This CDR3 is 14 amino acids long. Germline values: CDR1 SGHTA, CDR2 FQGNSA. V lost 4 bases, J lost 1 base, and 7 bases lay in between. The CDR3 coding sequence is TGTGCCAGCAGCTCACTGGGGAACACCGGGGAGCTGTTTTTT. Encoded protein: CASSSLGNTGELFF.

This clonotype was picked up a small number of times. The V gene is TRBV7-2, the J gene TRBJ2-7; 7 bases agree with TRBD2. Germline-derived CDR1 and CDR2 are SGHTA and FQGNSA. This CDR3 contains 14 residues. With V trimmed by 1 base and J by 6 bases, 6 bases remained unmatched. The CDR3 here is CASSLGLAEGEQYF. CDR3 coding DNA: TGTGCCAGCAGCTTAGGACTAGCAGAGGGCGAGCAGTACTTC.

This chain links TRBV27 with TRBJ1-4, with 9 nucleotides matching TRBD1. The V and J ends lost 5 bases and 8 bases, in that order; junction bases with no gene match: 9. Germline values: CDR1 MNHEY, CDR2 SMNVEV (reference sequence). The CDR3 totals 15 residues. The CDR3 region has the DNA TGTGCCAGCAGTCCGCGGGGACAGGGATACGAAAAACTGTTTTTT. It yields the protein CASSPRGQGYEKLFF.

This clonotype appeared a few times. The chain recombines TRBV7-2 with TRBJ2-1; D call uncertain. Per the germline V gene, CDR1 is SGHTA and CDR2 is FQGNSA. This CDR3 is 15 amino acids long. V lost 2 bases to trimming and J lost 4 bases, with 12 bases between them. The CDR3 DNA reads as TGTGCCAGCAGCTTATGGCTCACCGGATACAATGAGCAGTTCTTC. Translation gives CASSLWLTGYNEQFF.

This clonotype was seen more than once but under ten times. V and J are TRBV6-5 and TRBJ1-1; perhaps TRBD1 as D (6 bases). This CDR3 spans 15 amino acids. CDR1 MNHEY and CDR2 SVGAGI come from the germline V gene. Trimming left V 0 bases short and J 4 bases short, with 12 bases between. The CDR3 sequence: CASSYSNRAPTEAFF. The CDR3 region has the DNA TGTGCCAGCAGTTACTCCAACAGGGCCCCCACTGAAGCTTTCTTT.